The sequence of this TCR beta chain was determined in a study of cytomegalovirus exposure and HLA in healthy donors. About the study: A preliminary data release comprised roughly 80 million unique TCRs obtained from HLA-typed donors. Among the approximately 430 donors who were genotyped, around 77% fell in the genetic ancestry cluster that is associated with self-reported Caucasian donors.

With 4 bases removed from V and 4 bases from J, the gap between germline ends came to 25 bases. The CDR3 spans 19 residues. Germline V gene lookup returns CDR1 SEHNR and CDR2 FQNEAQ (reference sequence). The PCR contained 60 Vbeta and 13 Jbeta primers. Using immunoSEQ multiplex PCR, the repertoire was profiled, and TCRdb retains in-frame clones only, with some absent. Among fewer than 150,000 clones listed, about 78% were seen once. The chain has TRBV7-9 and TRBJ1-4; unclear D gene. The sequence was collected from a male donor in good health and CMV-seronegative. The sample was PBMCs. The CDR3, as DNA: TGTGCCAGCAGCTCCCCTGGCGGTCGGCAAGTCCATATTAATGAAAAACTGTTTTTT. It specifies CASSSPGGRQVHINEKLFF.